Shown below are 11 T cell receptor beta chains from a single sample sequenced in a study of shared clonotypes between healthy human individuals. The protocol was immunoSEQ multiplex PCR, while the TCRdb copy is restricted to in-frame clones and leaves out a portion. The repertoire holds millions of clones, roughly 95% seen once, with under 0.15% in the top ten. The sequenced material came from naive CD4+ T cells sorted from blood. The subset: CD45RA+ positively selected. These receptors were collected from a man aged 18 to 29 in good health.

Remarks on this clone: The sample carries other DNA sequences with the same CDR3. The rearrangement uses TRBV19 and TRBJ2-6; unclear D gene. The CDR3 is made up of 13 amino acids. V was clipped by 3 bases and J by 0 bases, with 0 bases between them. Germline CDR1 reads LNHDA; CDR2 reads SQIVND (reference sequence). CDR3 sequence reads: CASSISGANVLTF. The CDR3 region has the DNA TGTGCCAGTAGTATCTCTGGGGCCAACGTCCTGACTTTC.

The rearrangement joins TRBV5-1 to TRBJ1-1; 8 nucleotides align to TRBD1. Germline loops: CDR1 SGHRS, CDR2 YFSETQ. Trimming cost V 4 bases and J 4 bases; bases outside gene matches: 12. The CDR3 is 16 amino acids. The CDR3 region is CASSPTSGGRGTEAFF. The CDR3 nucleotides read TGCGCCAGCAGCCCCACTTCAGGGGGCCGGGGCACTGAAGCTTTCTTT.

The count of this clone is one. The CDR3 nucleotides read TGTGCCAGCAGCTTCACCGGGTCCACCGGGCAAGAGACCCAGTACTTC. Translation: CASSFTGSTGQETQYF. J is TRBJ2-5 and V is TRBV5-4; no firm D call. CDR1 is SGHNT, CDR2 YYREEE, per germline (reference sequence). This CDR3 has 16 amino acids. V was shortened by 2 bases and J by 2 bases, with 16 bases between the two germline ends.

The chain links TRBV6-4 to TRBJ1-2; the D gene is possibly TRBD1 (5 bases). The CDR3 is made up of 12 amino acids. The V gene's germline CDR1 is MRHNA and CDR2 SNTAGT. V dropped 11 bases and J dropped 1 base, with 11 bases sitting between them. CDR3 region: CASWDYNYGYTF. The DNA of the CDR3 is TGTGCCTCTTGGGACTATAACTATGGCTACACCTTC.

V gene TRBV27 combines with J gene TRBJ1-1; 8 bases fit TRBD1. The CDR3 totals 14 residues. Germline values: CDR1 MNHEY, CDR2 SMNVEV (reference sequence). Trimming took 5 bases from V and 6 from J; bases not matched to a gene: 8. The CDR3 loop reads CASSRLDRAAEAFF. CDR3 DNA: TGTGCCAGCAGTCGGTTGGACAGGGCGGCTGAAGCTTTCTTT.

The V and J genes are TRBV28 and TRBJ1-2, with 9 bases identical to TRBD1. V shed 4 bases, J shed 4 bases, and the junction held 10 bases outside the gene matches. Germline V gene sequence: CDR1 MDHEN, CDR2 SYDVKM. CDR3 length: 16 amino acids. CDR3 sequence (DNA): TGTGCCAGCAGTTCGACCGGGAAACAGGGGGCCTATGGCTACACCTTC. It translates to CASSSTGKQGAYGYTF.

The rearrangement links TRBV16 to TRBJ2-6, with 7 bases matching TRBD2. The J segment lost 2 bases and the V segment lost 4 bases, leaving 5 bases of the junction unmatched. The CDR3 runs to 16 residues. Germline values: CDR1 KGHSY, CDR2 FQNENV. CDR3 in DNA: TGTGCCAGCAGCCCTCCGGGGGGTCCTGGGGCCAACGTCCTGACTTTC. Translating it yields CASSPPGGPGANVLTF.

The CDR3 here is CAWSVSSQETQYF. The CDR3, as DNA: TGTGCCTGGAGTGTTAGCAGCCAAGAGACCCAGTACTTC. V is TRBV30 and J is TRBJ2-5; D gene unclear. This CDR3 contains 13 residues. The ends were cut back, 0 bases at V and 1 base at J, with 6 bases in the middle. In germline, CDR1 is GTSNPN, CDR2 SVGIG (reference sequence).

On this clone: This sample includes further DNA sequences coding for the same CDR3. The CDR3 sequence is CASSEAYEQYF. The CDR3 DNA sequence: TGTGCCAGCAGTGAGGCCTACGAGCAGTACTTC. The chain recombines TRBV2 with TRBJ2-7; D remains ambiguous. Trimming cost V 3 bases and J 2 bases, with 2 bases left between them. This CDR3 contains 11 residues. The germline gives CDR1 SNHLY, CDR2 FYNNEI.

CDR3 residues: CAWGTTGGTGELFF. DNA of the CDR3: TGTGCCTGGGGTACGACAGGCGGCACCGGGGAGCTGTTTTTT. This chain uses TRBV30 with TRBJ2-2; a weak D match, TRBD1 (6 bases). CDR1 and CDR2 from the germline V gene are GTSNPN and SVGIG (reference sequence). The CDR3 length is 14 residues. V was clipped by 5 bases and J by 4 bases, with 14 bases between them.

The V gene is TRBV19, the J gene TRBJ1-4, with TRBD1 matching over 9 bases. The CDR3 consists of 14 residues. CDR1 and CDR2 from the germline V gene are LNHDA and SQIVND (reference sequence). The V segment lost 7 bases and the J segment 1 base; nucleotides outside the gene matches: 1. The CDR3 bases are TGTGCCAGTATGGACAGGGGAACTAATGAAAAACTGTTTTTT. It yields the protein CASMDRGTNEKLFF.